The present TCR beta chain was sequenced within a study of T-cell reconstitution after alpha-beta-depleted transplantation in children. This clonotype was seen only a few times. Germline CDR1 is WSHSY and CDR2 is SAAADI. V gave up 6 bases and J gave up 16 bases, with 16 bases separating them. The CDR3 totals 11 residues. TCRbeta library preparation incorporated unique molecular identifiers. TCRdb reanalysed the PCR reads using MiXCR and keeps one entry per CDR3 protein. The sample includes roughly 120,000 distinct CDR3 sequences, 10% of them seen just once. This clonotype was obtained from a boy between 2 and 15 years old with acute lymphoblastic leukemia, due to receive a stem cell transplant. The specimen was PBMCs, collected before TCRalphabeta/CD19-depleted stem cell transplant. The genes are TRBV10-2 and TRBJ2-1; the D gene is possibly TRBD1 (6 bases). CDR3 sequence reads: CASRGADKGFF. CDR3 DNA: TGCGCCAGCAGGGGGGCGGACAAAGGCTTCTTC.